One sample yielded the 20 T cell receptor beta chains listed below, sequenced in a study of identical twins. TCRdb re-called the 5' RACE reads with MiXCR, one entry per CDR3 protein. The sample records around 490,000 distinct CDR3 sequences, about a fifth being singletons. These data were also filed under a second study, of yellow fever vaccine responses in identical twins.

Sequencing was performed on CD4+ T cells sorted from blood. All receptors derive from a woman under 30 in good health.

This chain links TRBV5-1 with TRBJ1-1, with TRBD1 as a possible D gene (5 bases). The germline V gene has CDR1 SGHRS and CDR2 YFSETQ. V was shortened by 4 bases and J by 3 bases, with 13 bases between the two germline ends. This CDR3 is 14 amino acids long. CDR3 residues: CASSGGLPDTEAFF. The CDR3 region has the DNA TGCGCCAGCAGCGGGGGACTACCGGACACTGAAGCTTTCTTT.

V gene TRBV10-2 combines with J gene TRBJ1-2; 8 positions match TRBD1. The CDR3 loop spans 15 amino acids. Germline V gene sequence: CDR1 WSHSY, CDR2 SAAADI. V trimming: 3 bases; J trimming: 3 bases; junction bases outside the gene matches: 6. The CDR3 loop reads CASSDHDRGDYGYTF. CDR3 in DNA: TGCGCCAGCAGTGACCATGACAGGGGAGACTATGGCTACACCTTC.

This clonotype was picked up a small number of times. The J gene is TRBJ2-1, the V gene TRBV10-3; 11 nucleotides agree with TRBD2. The CDR3 is made up of 12 amino acids. Germline CDR1 is ENHRY and CDR2 is SYGVKD. Unmatched junction bases numbered 2, after V lost 10 bases and J lost 6 bases. The CDR3 loop is CATLAGVNEQFF. The CDR3 coding sequence is TGTGCCACACTAGCGGGAGTCAATGAGCAGTTCTTC.

The gene calls are TRBV5-1 and TRBJ2-1, with D tentatively TRBD1 (6 bases). Trimming shortened V by 2 bases and J by 0 bases, and 12 bases separated the two germline ends. CDR1 is SGHRS, CDR2 YFSETQ, per germline. The CDR3 totals 16 residues. CDR3 residues: CASSLLDSSSYNEQFF. In DNA form, the CDR3 reads TGCGCCAGCAGCTTATTGGACAGTAGCTCCTACAATGAGCAGTTCTTC.

This clonotype was detected many times. The rearrangement joins TRBV12-3 or TRBV12-4 to TRBJ1-2; D is unresolved. Trimming took 2 bases from V and 8 from J, leaving 12 bases between them. The CDR3 spans 13 residues. The CDR3 DNA sequence: TGTGCCAGCAGTTTAATCCGGGGTCGAGGCTACACCTTC. Its translation is CASSLIRGRGYTF.

V usage is TRBV21-1 and J usage is TRBJ2-7. TRBV21-1 is deemed a pseudogene. The CDR3 has 12 residues. CDR3 residues: CASSNIPNEQYF. The CDR3 DNA sequence: TGTGCCAGCAGCAATATTCCAAACGAGCAGTACTTC.

Only a few counts were recorded for this clonotype. V and J are TRBV5-1 and TRBJ2-2; TRBD2 matches at 13 bases. Unmatched junction bases numbered 6, after V lost 4 bases and J lost 6 bases. Per the germline V gene, CDR1 is SGHRS and CDR2 is YFSETQ. CDR3 length: 16 amino acids. The CDR3, as DNA: TGCGCCAGCAGCATTGGACTAGCGGGAGCCCCCGGGGAGCTGTTTTTT. Residues: CASSIGLAGAPGELFF.

The CDR3: CASSLRRLNYGYTF. Here the CDR3 DNA reads TGTGCCAGCAGTTTACGTAGACTCAACTATGGCTACACCTTC. The V gene is TRBV12-3 or TRBV12-4, the J gene TRBJ1-2, with no clear D. This CDR3 comprises 14 residues. Trimming stripped 2 bases from V and 2 bases from J, with 9 bases between.

Only a few counts were recorded for this clonotype. This chain uses TRBV5-1 with TRBJ2-7, with D perhaps matching TRBD2 (5 bases). CDR1 and CDR2 (germline): SGHRS, YFSETQ. Trimming left V 4 bases short and J 5 bases short, with 22 bases between. This CDR3 has 16 amino acids. CDR3 sequence (DNA): TGCGCCAGCAGCCTCGTGGAGGTCGGGGATTTGAACGAGCAGTACTTC. This translates into CASSLVEVGDLNEQYF.

The rearrangement links TRBV5-1 to TRBJ1-4; D not resolved. Trimming cost V 1 base and J 3 bases, with 7 bases left between them. The germline CDR1 and CDR2 sequences are SGHRS and YFSETQ. The CDR3 spans 14 residues. CDR3 nucleotides: TGCGCCAGCAGCTTGTATGGGTCTAATGAAAAACTGTTTTTT. Translated: CASSLYGSNEKLFF.

This chain links TRBV12-3 or TRBV12-4 with TRBJ1-2, with D possibly TRBD1 on 6 matching bases. The length of the CDR3 is 12 residues. Trimming shortened V by 5 bases and J by 7 bases, and 11 bases separated the two germline ends. The CDR3 DNA reads as TGTGCCAGCAGTCCACAGGGTCCTGGCTACACCTTC. Its translation is CASSPQGPGYTF.

J is TRBJ1-5 and V is TRBV7-2; 8 nucleotides agree with TRBD1. V gave up 3 bases and J gave up 7 bases; unmatched junction bases: 8. Germline V gene lookup returns CDR1 SGHTA and CDR2 FQGNSA. This CDR3 comprises 15 residues. Here the CDR3 DNA reads TGTGCCAGCAGCTTTGGACAGGGAGGTACCCAGCCCCAGCATTTT. Its protein product is CASSFGQGGTQPQHF.

The chain joins TRBV12-3 or TRBV12-4 to TRBJ2-7; D is perhaps TRBD2 (6 bases). The CDR3 contains 13 residues. Trimming took 6 bases from V and 3 from J, leaving 12 bases between them. CDR3 region: CASRASGFYEQYF. CDR3 in DNA: TGTGCCAGCAGGGCGAGCGGGTTCTACGAGCAGTACTTC.

The rearrangement joins TRBV10-3 to TRBJ1-1; a weak D match, TRBD1 (5 bases). Germline loops: CDR1 ENHRY, CDR2 SYGVKD. The CDR3 totals 14 residues. V lost 4 bases to trimming and J lost 0 bases, with 9 bases between them. CDR3 bases: TGTGCCATCAGTGGGACACAGCTGAACACTGAAGCTTTCTTT. Translating it yields CAISGTQLNTEAFF.

This clonotype was seen more than once but under ten times. V and J are TRBV20-1 and TRBJ1-1; 9 positions agree with TRBD1. Losses at the gene ends were 6 bases for V and 4 bases for J; bases not matched to a gene: 6. There are 13 residues in the CDR3. Germline CDR1 reads DFQATT; CDR2 reads SNEGSKA (reference sequence). The CDR3 protein is CSAIQGAGTEAFF. The CDR3 nucleotides read TGCAGTGCGATACAGGGGGCTGGCACTGAAGCTTTCTTT.

The rearrangement links TRBV5-1 to TRBJ2-3, with 11 bases that match TRBD2. J was trimmed by 5 bases and V by 3 bases; bases with no gene match: 5. The CDR3 is 15 residues long. Germline values: CDR1 SGHRS, CDR2 YFSETQ. CDR3 residues: CASSWGTSGGDTQYF. The CDR3 coding sequence is TGCGCCAGCAGCTGGGGGACTAGCGGAGGAGATACGCAGTATTTT.

The J gene is TRBJ1-1, the V gene TRBV5-1, with D unresolved. Trimming cost V 0 bases and J 2 bases, with 8 bases left between them. The CDR3 consists of 14 residues. The germline V gene encodes CDR1 SGHRS and CDR2 YFSETQ. CDR3 residues: CASSLVVSNTEAFF. CDR3 bases: TGCGCCAGCAGCTTGGTCGTGAGCAACACTGAAGCTTTCTTT.

The CDR3 here is CASSQGRTLRYTEAFF. CDR3 bases: TGTGCCAGCAGCCAAGGACGGACACTCCGTTACACTGAAGCTTTCTTT. The genes are TRBV3-1 and TRBJ1-1; D may be TRBD1 (5 bases). The CDR3 consists of 16 residues. Germline assignment: CDR1 LGHDT and CDR2 YNNKEL (reference sequence). Trimming took 1 base from V and 3 from J, leaving 15 bases between them.

At least ten counts were recorded for this clonotype. This chain links TRBV3-1 with TRBJ2-1; the D gene is possibly TRBD2 (5 bases). Germline CDR1 is LGHDT and CDR2 is YNNKEL (reference sequence). V was shortened by 6 bases and J by 6 bases, with 12 bases between the two germline ends. CDR3 size: 13 residues. CDR3 bases: TGTGCCAGCAGGCGCATAGGGAGCAATGAGCAGTTCTTC. Amino acid sequence: CASRRIGSNEQFF.

Many counts were recorded for this clonotype. The chain links TRBV15 to TRBJ2-4; 9 nucleotides align to TRBD1. Germline loops: CDR1 LNHNV, CDR2 YYDKDF (reference sequence). J was trimmed by 9 bases and V by 3 bases; bases with no gene match: 12. The CDR3 is made up of 16 amino acids. CDR3 in amino acids: CATSREGRDRESIQYF. CDR3 coding DNA: TGTGCCACCAGCAGGGAAGGCCGGGACAGGGAAAGCATTCAGTACTTC.